A selection of T cell receptor beta chains follows, all from one sample in a study of a mutant IDH1 vaccine in newly diagnosed glioma. Their specific antigens are unknown. Sequencing was performed with immunoSEQ multiplex PCR; in TCRdb, only in-frame clones are kept and a portion is missing. This table holds tens of thousands of clones, roughly 79% found once. Source: PBMCs, taken from a glioma patient whose treatment included an IDH1 peptide vaccine. Receptor source: a man aged 35 to 55 with glioma. CDR3s include the opening cysteine and the closing phenylalanine or tryptophan. The D gene is left open where the match is weak. Rows give clone size only sometimes, using once, few, many, or a class for an expanded clone.

J gene: TRBJ2-1
D gene: TRBD2
clone size: -
V gene: TRBV18
CDR3 protein: CASSSLAGAMENEQFF
CDR3 DNA: TGTGCCAGCTCATCTCTAGCGGGCGCAATGGAGAATGAGCAGTTCTTC

J gene: TRBJ1-1
D gene: -
clone size: -
V gene: TRBV28
CDR3 protein: CASRENTEAFF
CDR3 DNA: TGTGCCAGCAGGGAGAACACTGAAGCTTTCTTT

J gene: TRBJ2-3
D gene: -
clone size: -
V gene: TRBV5-1
CDR3 protein: CASSLQSDTQYF
CDR3 DNA: TGCGCCAGCAGCTTGCAATCAGATACGCAGTATTTT

J gene: TRBJ2-7
D gene: -
clone size: -
V gene: TRBV10-1
CDR3 protein: CASSFGRVWNEQYF
CDR3 DNA: TGCGCCAGCAGCTTTGGTAGGGTGTGGAACGAGCAGTACTTC

J gene: TRBJ2-3
D gene: TRBD2
clone size: -
V gene: TRBV19
CDR3 protein: CASSKLAGATTDTQYF
CDR3 DNA: TGTGCCAGTAGTAAACTAGCGGGGGCTACCACAGATACGCAGTATTTT

J gene: TRBJ2-3
D gene: -
clone size: -
V gene: TRBV11-2
CDR3 protein: CASSSSTDTQYF
CDR3 DNA: TGTGCCAGCAGCTCGAGCACAGATACGCAGTATTTT

J gene: TRBJ1-2
D gene: -
clone size: -
V gene: TRBV19
CDR3 protein: CASSFDRGRANYGYTF
CDR3 DNA: TGTGCCAGTAGTTTCGACAGAGGGCGAGCTAACTATGGCTACACCTTC

J gene: TRBJ2-1
D gene: TRBD1
clone size: -
V gene: TRBV7-9
CDR3 protein: CASSSDRGEQFF
CDR3 DNA: TGTGCCAGCAGCTCGGACAGGGGTGAGCAGTTCTTC

J gene: TRBJ2-7
D gene: -
clone size: once
V gene: TRBV6-6
CDR3 protein: CASSYQGAHEQYF
CDR3 DNA: TGTGCCAGCAGTTATCAGGGCGCCCACGAGCAGTACTTC

J gene: TRBJ2-1
D gene: TRBD1
clone size: -
V gene: TRBV11-3
CDR3 protein: CASSSGGPHSYNEQFF
CDR3 DNA: TGTGCCAGCAGCTCAGGGGGACCGCACTCCTACAATGAGCAGTTCTTC

J gene: TRBJ2-3
D gene: TRBD2
clone size: -
V gene: TRBV6-4
CDR3 protein: CASSVRAGVTDTQYF
CDR3 DNA: TGTGCCAGCAGTGTGCGAGCGGGGGTCACAGATACGCAGTATTTT

J gene: TRBJ2-2
D gene: TRBD2
clone size: -
V gene: TRBV5-6
CDR3 protein: CASSSLTGTSGGVTGELFF
CDR3 DNA: TGTGCCAGCAGCTCCCTCACCGGGACTAGCGGGGGGGTCACCGGGGAGCTGTTTTTT

J gene: TRBJ1-1
D gene: -
clone size: once
V gene: TRBV28
CDR3 protein: CASSPPGGNTEAFF
CDR3 DNA: TGTGCCAGCAGTCCCCCCGGGGGGAACACTGAAGCTTTCTTT

J gene: TRBJ1-3
D gene: -
clone size: -
V gene: TRBV4-1
CDR3 protein: CASSQGGRELDTIYF
CDR3 DNA: TGCGCCAGCAGCCAAGGAGGCAGGGAGTTAGACACCATATATTTT

J gene: TRBJ2-1
D gene: -
clone size: -
V gene: TRBV27
CDR3 protein: CASSFGNNEQFF
CDR3 DNA: TGTGCCAGCAGTTTCGGGAACAATGAGCAGTTCTTC

J gene: TRBJ2-5
D gene: -
clone size: -
V gene: TRBV7-8
CDR3 protein: CASSLAFPLETQYF
CDR3 DNA: TGTGCCAGCAGCTTAGCGTTCCCTCTGGAGACCCAGTACTTC

J gene: TRBJ2-3
D gene: TRBD2
clone size: -
V gene: TRBV7-9
CDR3 protein: CASSRPGLVDPDTQYF
CDR3 DNA: TGTGCCAGCAGCAGACCGGGACTAGTGGATCCAGATACGCAGTATTTT

J gene: TRBJ2-4
D gene: TRBD2
clone size: -
V gene: TRBV27
CDR3 protein: CASSLAGGEDIQYF
CDR3 DNA: TGTGCCAGCAGTTTAGCGGGGGGGGAGGACATTCAGTACTTC

J gene: TRBJ2-2
D gene: -
clone size: few
V gene: TRBV5-1
CDR3 protein: CASSVNTGELFF
CDR3 DNA: TGCGCCAGCAGCGTAAACACCGGGGAGCTGTTTTTT

J gene: TRBJ2-1
D gene: TRBD1
clone size: -
V gene: TRBV13
CDR3 protein: CASSLTQGAVYNEQFF
CDR3 DNA: TGTGCCAGCAGCTTAACCCAGGGGGCGGTCTACAATGAGCAGTTCTTC

J gene: TRBJ2-7
D gene: -
clone size: -
V gene: TRBV10-1
CDR3 protein: CASSVKSSYGQYF
CDR3 DNA: TGCGCCAGCAGTGTTAAAAGCTCCTACGGGCAGTACTTC

J gene: TRBJ2-7
D gene: -
clone size: -
V gene: TRBV5-1
CDR3 protein: CASSPGQSSYEQYF
CDR3 DNA: TGCGCCAGCAGCCCTGGACAGTCCTCCTACGAGCAGTACTTC

J gene: TRBJ2-7
D gene: -
clone size: -
V gene: TRBV7-8
CDR3 protein: CASSLAAAYEQYF
CDR3 DNA: TGTGCCAGCAGCTTAGCGGCTGCCTACGAGCAGTACTTC

J gene: TRBJ1-1
D gene: -
clone size: -
V gene: TRBV7-2
CDR3 protein: CASSLALTGLTEAFF
CDR3 DNA: TGTGCCAGCAGCTTAGCGCTCACGGGCTTGACTGAAGCTTTCTTT

J gene: TRBJ1-2
D gene: -
clone size: once
V gene: TRBV27
CDR3 protein: CASSSIGESNYGYTF
CDR3 DNA: TGTGCCAGCAGTTCCATCGGGGAATCTAACTATGGCTACACCTTC

J gene: TRBJ2-7
D gene: -
clone size: -
V gene: TRBV29-1
CDR3 protein: CSVAGGSAGEQYF
CDR3 DNA: TGCAGCGTTGCAGGGGGGTCAGCGGGCGAGCAGTACTTC

J gene: TRBJ2-3
D gene: -
clone size: -
V gene: TRBV11-2
CDR3 protein: CASSSTGYGTDTQYF
CDR3 DNA: TGTGCCAGCAGCTCGACAGGTTACGGCACAGATACGCAGTATTTT

J gene: TRBJ2-3
D gene: -
clone size: -
V gene: TRBV4-3
CDR3 protein: CASSQDALPHSPDTQYF
CDR3 DNA: TGCGCCAGCAGCCAAGATGCGCTTCCCCACTCCCCAGATACGCAGTATTTT

J gene: TRBJ1-5
D gene: -
clone size: -
V gene: TRBV18
CDR3 protein: CASSLRVANQPQHF
CDR3 DNA: TGTGCCAGCTCTCTCAGGGTGGCGAATCAGCCCCAGCATTTT

J gene: TRBJ2-1
D gene: -
clone size: -
V gene: TRBV7-2
CDR3 protein: CASSLGGSYNEQFF
CDR3 DNA: TGTGCCAGCAGTTTGGGGGGCTCCTACAATGAGCAGTTCTTC

J gene: TRBJ2-7
D gene: -
clone size: -
V gene: TRBV2
CDR3 protein: CASSEMRGYEQYF
CDR3 DNA: TGTGCCAGCAGTGAAATGAGGGGCTACGAGCAGTACTTC

J gene: TRBJ2-4
D gene: TRBD2
clone size: -
V gene: TRBV28
CDR3 protein: CASSGSGGQNIQYF
CDR3 DNA: TGTGCCAGCAGCGGTAGCGGGGGCCAAAACATTCAGTACTTC

J gene: TRBJ1-5
D gene: TRBD1
clone size: few
V gene: TRBV29-1
CDR3 protein: CSVVGQGDNQPQHF
CDR3 DNA: TGCAGCGTTGTAGGACAGGGGGACAATCAGCCCCAGCATTTT

J gene: TRBJ2-2
D gene: TRBD2
clone size: -
V gene: TRBV7-2
CDR3 protein: CASSLSSGSLNTGELFF
CDR3 DNA: TGTGCCAGCAGCTTATCTAGCGGGAGTTTAAACACCGGGGAGCTGTTTTTT

J gene: TRBJ2-2
D gene: -
clone size: -
V gene: TRBV19
CDR3 protein: CASSILGVGNTGELFF
CDR3 DNA: TGTGCCAGTAGTATATTGGGAGTCGGGAACACCGGGGAGCTGTTTTTT

J gene: TRBJ1-3
D gene: -
clone size: -
V gene: TRBV30
CDR3 protein: CAWKVVGNTIYF
CDR3 DNA: TGTGCCTGGAAAGTGGTCGGAAACACCATATATTTT

J gene: TRBJ2-2
D gene: -
clone size: -
V gene: TRBV5-4
CDR3 protein: CASSRGRAGELFF
CDR3 DNA: TGTGCCAGCAGCCGGGGCCGCGCCGGGGAGCTGTTTTTT

J gene: TRBJ1-1
D gene: TRBD1
clone size: few
V gene: TRBV29-1
CDR3 protein: CSVEGTGGTEAFF
CDR3 DNA: TGCAGCGTTGAAGGGACAGGGGGCACTGAAGCTTTCTTT

J gene: TRBJ1-2
D gene: -
clone size: -
V gene: TRBV30
CDR3 protein: CAWSVQTVSNGYTF
CDR3 DNA: TGTGCCTGGAGTGTACAGACAGTGAGTAATGGCTACACCTTC

J gene: TRBJ1-6
D gene: -
clone size: once
V gene: TRBV19
CDR3 protein: CASSLAADNSPLHF
CDR3 DNA: TGTGCCAGTAGTCTGGCGGCAGATAATTCACCCCTCCACTTT

J gene: TRBJ2-7
D gene: -
clone size: -
V gene: TRBV6-6
CDR3 protein: CASSAGTEIYF
CDR3 DNA: TGTGCCAGCAGTGCCGGGACCGAGATTTACTTC

J gene: TRBJ1-3
D gene: -
clone size: -
V gene: TRBV10-2
CDR3 protein: CASSLNGPGNTIYF
CDR3 DNA: TGCGCCAGCAGTTTGAATGGCCCAGGAAACACCATATATTTT

J gene: TRBJ2-1
D gene: TRBD1
clone size: -
V gene: TRBV5-4
CDR3 protein: CASSWTGGGRDEQFF
CDR3 DNA: TGTGCCAGCAGCTGGACAGGGGGCGGCCGGGATGAGCAGTTCTTC

J gene: TRBJ1-1
D gene: -
clone size: -
V gene: TRBV5-1
CDR3 protein: CASSYGGPNTEAFF
CDR3 DNA: TGCGCCAGCAGCTATGGGGGGCCGAACACTGAAGCTTTCTTT

J gene: TRBJ2-7
D gene: TRBD2
clone size: once
V gene: TRBV7-2
CDR3 protein: CASSRTSAYEQYF
CDR3 DNA: TGTGCCAGCAGCCGGACTAGCGCCTACGAGCAGTACTTC

J gene: TRBJ2-2
D gene: TRBD1
clone size: -
V gene: TRBV11-3
CDR3 protein: CASSRDRVTTGELFF
CDR3 DNA: TGTGCCAGCAGCCGCGACAGGGTGACCACCGGGGAGCTGTTTTTT

J gene: TRBJ1-3
D gene: -
clone size: -
V gene: TRBV18
CDR3 protein: CASSPPAGGNTIYF
CDR3 DNA: TGTGCCAGCTCACCACCGGCAGGAGGAAACACCATATATTTT

J gene: TRBJ1-5
D gene: TRBD1
clone size: few
V gene: TRBV7-2
CDR3 protein: CASSLRGGQYDNQPQHF
CDR3 DNA: TGTGCCAGCAGCTTAAGGGGGGGACAGTATGACAATCAGCCCCAGCATTTT

J gene: TRBJ1-1
D gene: -
clone size: -
V gene: TRBV9
CDR3 protein: CASSLWGFDTEAFF
CDR3 DNA: TGTGCCAGCAGTTTATGGGGGTTTGACACTGAAGCTTTCTTT

J gene: TRBJ1-1
D gene: -
clone size: -
V gene: TRBV14
CDR3 protein: CASSQGTGTEAFF
CDR3 DNA: TGTGCCAGCAGCCAGGGGACGGGCACTGAAGCTTTCTTT

J gene: TRBJ1-2
D gene: -
clone size: -
V gene: TRBV19
CDR3 protein: CASSTAVGAGYTF
CDR3 DNA: TGTGCCAGTAGTACAGCAGTCGGGGCTGGCTACACCTTC

J gene: TRBJ2-3
D gene: TRBD2
clone size: -
V gene: TRBV7-2
CDR3 protein: CASSSSGRASGDTQYF
CDR3 DNA: TGTGCCAGCAGCTCTAGCGGGAGGGCCTCCGGAGATACGCAGTATTTT

J gene: TRBJ2-3
D gene: -
clone size: -
V gene: TRBV28
CDR3 protein: CASSFQGRDTQYF
CDR3 DNA: TGTGCCAGCAGTTTTCAGGGAAGGGATACGCAGTATTTT

J gene: TRBJ1-1
D gene: TRBD1
clone size: -
V gene: TRBV6-1
CDR3 protein: CATGTGPHTEAFF
CDR3 DNA: TGTGCCACCGGGACAGGGCCACACACTGAAGCTTTCTTT

J gene: TRBJ2-7
D gene: -
clone size: -
V gene: TRBV5-5
CDR3 protein: CASSPGVGDEQYF
CDR3 DNA: TGTGCCAGCAGCCCGGGGGTCGGAGACGAGCAGTACTTC

J gene: TRBJ2-7
D gene: TRBD1
clone size: -
V gene: TRBV18
CDR3 protein: CASSPRGQGYEQYF
CDR3 DNA: TGTGCCAGCTCACCAAGAGGACAGGGGTACGAGCAGTACTTC